Shown below are 17 T cell receptor beta chains from a single sample sequenced in a study of persistence of HIV-infected CD4 T cells. Anti-CD3/anti-CD28 beads served as a nonspecific positive control stimulus. CD4+ T cells upregulating both CD40 ligand and CD69 were sorted as responding cells. The immunoSEQ assay was version 4, run in survey mode. Libraries were prepared by immunoSEQ multiplex PCR; TCRdb keeps only in-frame clonotypes and omits some of them. The sample has some 45,000 clones, 88% seen once. Antigens of these TCRs are unknown. Here the sequenced sample was CD4+ T cells sorted from PBMCs after approximately 19-hour stimulation, taken from a patient who received antiretroviral therapy. These receptors originate from an adult woman with HIV who was CMV-seropositive.

The genes are TRBV20-1 and TRBJ1-1; D gene uncertain. This CDR3 has 14 amino acids. The V and J ends lost 3 bases and 1 base respectively, with 12 bases between them. Germline V lookup: CDR1 DFQATT, CDR2 SNEGSKA (reference sequence). CDR3 bases: TGCAGTGCTAGTCTATGGAGCCAGAACACTGAAGCTTTCTTT. This sequence encodes CSASLWSQNTEAFF.

The genes are TRBV7-3 and TRBJ2-1, with 12 bases fitting TRBD2. Germline loops: CDR1 SGHTA, CDR2 FQGTGA. This CDR3 comprises 16 residues. Trimming removed 4 bases from V and 6 bases from J; junction bases left unmatched: 7. The CDR3 coding sequence is TGTGCCAGCAGCTCCCCTAGCGGGGGGGCTGGCAATGAGCAGTTCTTC. This sequence encodes CASSSPSGGAGNEQFF.

V and J are TRBV4-2 and TRBJ1-5; tentative D call: TRBD1 (5 bases). There are 15 residues in the CDR3. Germline V lookup: CDR1 LGHNA, CDR2 YNFKEQ. V lost 0 bases to trimming and J lost 6 bases, with 12 bases between them. CDR3 in DNA: TGTGCCAGCAGCCAAGATGGCAGGGTGGGTCAGCCCCAGCATTTT. Translation gives CASSQDGRVGQPQHF.

This clone was seen a few times. The chain has TRBV3-1 (or the pseudogene TRBV3-2) and TRBJ2-7, with TRBD2 as a possible D gene (5 bases). Per the germline V gene, CDR1 is LGHDT and CDR2 is YNNKEL (reference sequence). The CDR3 extends over 13 amino acids. Trimming shortened V by 4 bases and J by 5 bases, and 12 bases separated the two germline ends. The CDR3 DNA reads TGTGCCAGCAGCCTCCGGACTGAACACGAGCAGTACTTC. Protein product: CASSLRTEHEQYF.

The rearrangement links TRBV23-1 to TRBJ1-5, with D unclear. TRBV23-1 is marked as an open reading frame, function uncertain. V dropped 3 bases and J dropped 5 bases, with 14 bases sitting between them. The CDR3 consists of 15 residues. The CDR3 bases are TGCGCCAGCAGTCACCCCCGGACCGTCCATCAGCCCCAGCATTTT. This translates into CASSHPRTVHQPQHF.

The chain has TRBV30 and TRBJ1-4, with a tentative D call TRBD1 (5 bases). The V end was cut by 5 bases, the J end by 12 bases, with 19 bases between. CDR3 size: 13 residues. In germline, CDR1 is GTSNPN, CDR2 SVGIG (reference sequence). CDR3 in DNA: TGTGCCTGGCGGGGTGGGGCAGTAACACAACTGTTTTTT. Translated, it gives CAWRGGAVTQLFF.

This clone was seen a single time. The chain employs TRBV14 and TRBJ1-1; tentative D call: TRBD1 (5 bases). CDR3 length: 13 amino acids. The V gene's germline CDR1 is SGHDN and CDR2 FVKESK. Trimming left V 5 bases short and J 7 bases short, with 14 bases between. In DNA, the CDR3 is TGTGCCAGCAGCGCATATAGGGGTAGTGAAGCTTTCTTT. Translation gives CASSAYRGSEAFF.

This chain connects TRBV5-5 to TRBJ1-3, with D perhaps TRBD1 (6 bases). The CDR3 length is 16 residues. The germline gives CDR1 SGHKS, CDR2 YYEKEE (reference sequence). V lost 8 bases and J 0 bases, leaving 18 bases between the germline ends. The CDR3 spells CASSGGRSLSGNTIYF. Written as DNA, the CDR3 is TGTGCCAGTTCTGGGGGGCGATCACTCTCTGGAAACACCATATATTTT.

The J gene is TRBJ1-2, the V gene TRBV3-1 (or the pseudogene TRBV3-2), with D possibly being TRBD1 (6 bases). The germline gives CDR1 LGHDT, CDR2 YNNKEL (reference sequence). The CDR3 totals 16 residues. Between the trimmed V and J ends, which lost 4 bases and 1 base, there was a span of 16 bases. CDR3 sequence: CASSRLTGDNNYGYTF. In DNA form, the CDR3 reads TGTGCCAGCAGCCGCCTCACGGGGGACAATAACTATGGCTACACCTTC.

J is TRBJ1-1 and V is TRBV11-3, with D possibly TRBD1 on 6 matching bases. Germline V lookup: CDR1 SGHNT, CDR2 YENEEA. The V end was cut by 5 bases, the J end by 0 bases, with 13 bases between. This CDR3 has 15 amino acids. The chain's CDR3 is CASSPEGGVNTEAFF. DNA for the CDR3: TGTGCCAGCAGCCCAGAGGGGGGAGTGAACACTGAAGCTTTCTTT.

The gene calls are TRBV30 and TRBJ2-1, with TRBD2 identical over 14 bases. Germline CDR1 GTSNPN, CDR2 SVGIG (reference sequence). The CDR3 covers 14 residues. V gave up 5 bases and J gave up 7 bases; unmatched junction bases: 4. CDR3 loop: CAWEGLAGVNEQFF. CDR3 nucleotide sequence: TGTGCCTGGGAGGGACTAGCGGGGGTAAATGAGCAGTTCTTC. Combining the CDR3 with reference TRBV30 and TRBJ2-1 gives the whole variable domain SQTIHQWPATLVQPVGSPLSLECTVEGTSNPNLYWYRQAAGRGLQLLFYSVGIGQISSEVPQNLSASRPQDRQFILSSKKLLLSDSGFYLCAWEGLAGVNEQFFGPGTRLTVL.

This chain connects TRBV5-8 to TRBJ1-1; D is uncertain. V was cut by 2 bases and J by 2 bases, with 19 bases left in between. The germline CDR1 and CDR2 sequences are SGHTS and YDEGEE. The CDR3 is made up of 17 amino acids. CDR3 in DNA: TGTGCCAGCAGCTTCCCTCCGAACGGGCGGGTCAACACTGAAGCTTTCTTT. This translates into CASSFPPNGRVNTEAFF.

The chain employs TRBV19 and TRBJ1-5; 8 positions match TRBD1. The V segment lost 4 bases and the J segment 4 bases; nucleotides outside the gene matches: 6. CDR1 is LNHDA, CDR2 SQIVND, per germline (reference sequence). This CDR3 is 15 amino acids long. The CDR3 nucleotides are TGTGCCAGTAGTACCCAGACAGGGGCAAATCAGCCCCAGCATTTT. This encodes CASSTQTGANQPQHF.

V usage is TRBV9 and J usage is TRBJ2-2, with 11 bases that match TRBD1. Germline V gene lookup returns CDR1 SGDLS and CDR2 YYNGEE. The CDR3 extends over 16 amino acids. The V segment lost 4 bases and the J segment 4 bases; nucleotides outside the gene matches: 6. The CDR3 region has the DNA TGTGCCAGCAGCCGAGGGACAGGGGGTTCCACCGGGGAGCTGTTTTTT. Residues: CASSRGTGGSTGELFF.

CDR3 protein: CASSLGTGLLSGNTIYF. In DNA, the CDR3 is TGCGCCAGCAGCTTAGGGACAGGATTACTCTCTGGAAACACCATATATTTT. The rearrangement uses TRBV5-1 and TRBJ1-3; the match to TRBD1 covers 8 bases. This CDR3 has 17 amino acids. The V and J ends lost 2 bases and 0 bases, in that order; junction bases with no gene match: 7. In germline, CDR1 is SGHRS, CDR2 YFSETQ.

The DNA of the CDR3 is TGTGCCACAACAGCCCAGGACGCGGCGATTGAAGCTTTCTTT. Protein product: CATTAQDAAIEAFF. The chain carries TRBV2 and TRBJ1-1; D not resolved. Trimming left V 10 bases short and J 7 bases short, with 22 bases between. CDR3 length: 14 residues. The V gene's germline CDR1 is SNHLY and CDR2 FYNNEI.

The gene calls are TRBV29-1 and TRBJ1-2; 7 bases are a match to TRBD1. Germline loops: CDR1 SQVTM, CDR2 ANQGSEA. With V trimmed by 4 bases and J by 6 bases, 8 bases remained unmatched. The CDR3 extends over 13 amino acids. DNA of the CDR3: TGCAGCGTTGGGACAGGTTATGCCGATGGCTACACCTTC. Residues: CSVGTGYADGYTF.